This TCR beta chain was identified in a study of cytomegalovirus exposure and HLA in healthy donors. An approximately 130-subject validation cohort, separate from the roughly 680-subject first cohort, supplied the donors. Libraries were prepared by immunoSEQ multiplex PCR; TCRdb keeps only in-frame clonotypes and omits some of them. The sample shows approximately 120,000 clones, about 87% of them seen only once. As for this clone: Its target is unknown.

General study findings and limits: Using the classifier, cytomegalovirus status was reportedly diagnosed with high specificity and sensitivity. According to the study, roughly 160 TCR beta chains were cytomegalovirus-associated.

The material sequenced was PBMCs. The TCR originated in a young woman in good health and CMV-seronegative.

CDR3 nucleotide sequence: TGTGCCAGCAGTCCCGGGACAGTCAATCAGCCCCAGCATTTT. It encodes CASSPGTVNQPQHF. V is TRBV6-6 and J is TRBJ1-5; 7 nucleotides line up with TRBD1. This CDR3 has 14 residues. Trimming took 5 bases from V and 3 from J; bases not matched to a gene: 4. CDR1 MNHNY and CDR2 SVGAGI come from the germline V gene (reference sequence).